The following is a T cell receptor beta chain sequence with its context. The antigen is not known. This record comes from a study of blood T cells in healthy people across ages. The use of a sample-barcoded 5' primer and a J-beta primer mix characterized a second PCR of roughly 6 to 11 cycles. TCRdb re-analysed the 5' RACE reads in MiXCR, keeping a single row per CDR3 protein. Of about 640,000 distinct CDR3 sequences in the sample, around three fifths were seen once. Study results and caveats: As age increased, TCR beta diversity per million T cells fell in a roughly linear fashion.

Germline-derived CDR1 and CDR2 are LNHNV and YYDKDF (reference sequence). Trimming took 0 bases from V and 2 from J, leaving 9 bases between them. The CDR3 runs to 15 residues. The donors, aged about 6 to 100, were healthy Caucasians from Russia. What was sequenced was blood. This TCR was recovered from a man in his fifties or sixties in good health. The chain is built from TRBV15 and TRBJ2-3; D could derive from TRBD1 or TRBD2 (6 bases each). The CDR3 here is CATSRDGGNTDTQYF. CDR3 nucleotides: TGTGCCACCAGCAGAGACGGGGGCAACACAGATACGCAGTATTTT. The full variable domain, completed using reference TRBV15 and TRBJ2-3, is DAMVIQNPRYQVTQFGKPVTLSCSQTLNHNVMYWYQQKSSQAPKLLFHYYDKDFNNEADTPDNFQSRRPNTSFCFLDIRSPGLGDTAMYLCATSRDGGNTDTQYFGPGTRLTVL.